The entry below gives a single T cell receptor beta chain sequence along with its context. The CDR3 totals 16 residues. The record originates from a study of blood T cell repertoires in COVID-19. Study information: Specimens from acute and convalescent COVID-19 originated in the United States, Italy and Spain. Nucleic acid was either cDNA or gDNA, and it came from T cells, B-cell-depleted T cells, or PBMCs.

In the original workflow: The assay estimated nucleated cells by amplifying reference gene primers. Sequenced by immunoSEQ multiplex PCR; TCRdb stores in-frame clones only, minus some. The V and J calls and clone size are taken from that table; D and trimming were inferred from the DNA. This sample carries about 210,000 clones, over 60% of them seen once, and the ten largest clones take about 7%. The TCR was taken from a woman aged 65 to 85 with acute or convalescent COVID-19. The chain joins TRBV21-1 to TRBJ1-2; the D call TRBD1 from the table was never checked on the DNA. TRBV21-1 is a recognized pseudogene. Sample: peripheral blood. The CDR3 nucleotides read TGTGCCAGCAGCGCCCCGGGACACGTAGCTAACTATGGCTACACCTTC. Its translation: CASSAPGHVANYGYTF.